This T cell receptor beta chain came from a study of shared clonotypes between healthy human individuals. The study enrolled healthy HIV-negative adults without recent acute infections or vaccinations as donors. With regard to this clone: The target antigen is unknown.

Per the germline V gene, CDR1 is SGHTA and CDR2 is FQGNSA. The V gene lost 3 bases and the J gene lost 4 bases, with 12 bases spanning the gap. There are 14 residues in the CDR3. Regarding the study as a whole: Clonotype sharing among donors was thought likely to change with sequencing depth. Donors were few, which limited the genetic and exposure-history diversity represented.

Roughly 27,000 T cell genomes, or 300 ng DNA, went into replicate PCRs of unsorted PBMC. TCRdb's copy holds only in-frame clones and misses some; the assay was immunoSEQ multiplex PCR. The sample gives fewer than 550,000 clones, over 60% of which show up once; under 15% is in the top ten. The sequence derives from a woman in her 40s in good health. Some clones in this sample may be carry-over from other donors' samples. Sequences were obtained from PBMCs. V usage is TRBV7-2 and J usage is TRBJ1-2; D is uncertain. Here the CDR3 reads CASSLSQPTYGYTF. The CDR3, as DNA: TGTGCCAGCAGCTTGTCGCAGCCTACCTATGGCTACACCTTC.